This entry lists 9 T cell receptor beta chains sequenced from one sample in a study of cytomegalovirus exposure and HLA in healthy donors. 60 Vbeta and 13 Jbeta primers were used in PCR. Assay used: immunoSEQ multiplex PCR; TCRdb lists only in-frame clones, some missing. The data show around 140,000 clones, with more than 75% seen just once and about 1% held by the top ten. Specimen: PBMCs. The receptors stem from a male donor in good health and CMV-seronegative.

The V gene is TRBV19, the J gene TRBJ2-2, with 10 bases aligning to TRBD1. The germline gives CDR1 LNHDA, CDR2 SQIVND (reference sequence). The J segment lost 5 bases and the V segment lost 7 bases, leaving 1 base of the junction unmatched. The CDR3 is 13 amino acids. CDR3 DNA: TGTGCCAGTATGGGACAGGGGACCGGGGAGCTGTTTTTT. Amino acid sequence: CASMGQGTGELFF.

This clone was counted a single time. The V and J genes are TRBV30 and TRBJ1-3; D is uncertain. CDR1 is GTSNPN and CDR2 is SVGIG in the germline V gene (reference sequence). V was pared by 0 bases and J by 4 bases, with 13 bases between. The CDR3 totals 15 residues. DNA of the CDR3: TGTGCCTGGAGTGTACAGACCTTCGGAGGAAACACCATATATTTT. This encodes CAWSVQTFGGNTIYF.

The chain couples TRBV4-3 to TRBJ1-1, with D hard to call. This CDR3 spans 13 amino acids. V lost 0 bases and J 2 bases, leaving 4 bases between the germline ends. Germline values: CDR1 LGHNA, CDR2 YSLEER. The CDR3 loop is CASSQDLNTEAFF. CDR3 DNA sequence: TGCGCCAGCAGCCAAGATCTAAACACTGAAGCTTTCTTT.

This clone was seen only a few times. The chain is built from TRBV13 and TRBJ1-1; D ambiguous. Between the trimmed V and J ends, which lost 5 bases and 2 bases, there was a span of 9 bases. The CDR3 has 13 amino acids. CDR1 is PRHDT and CDR2 is FYEKMQ in the germline V gene (reference sequence). In DNA, the CDR3 is TGTGCCAGCAGCCATCCAGATAACACTGAAGCTTTCTTT. Protein product: CASSHPDNTEAFF.

This clone has just one count. At one end, the junction sequence differs from germline, possibly due to a read error. This chain joins TRBV7-7 and TRBJ2-5, with 7 bases fitting TRBD2. The CDR3 has 15 amino acids. Per the germline V gene, CDR1 is SSHAT and CDR2 is FNYEAQ (reference sequence). CDR3 amino acids: CASSYGTTGLGAQYF. Here the CDR3 DNA reads TGTGCTAGCAGCTACGGGACTACCGGCCTAGGAGCCCAGTACTTC. The variable domain in full, with the rest retrieved from reference TRBV7-7 and TRBJ2-5, is GAGVSQSPRYKVTKRGQDVTLRCDPISSHATLYWYQQALGQGPEFLTYFNYEAQPDKSGLPSDRFSAERPEGSISTLTIQRTEQRDSAMYRCASSYGTTGLGAQYFGPGTRLLVL.

The chain uses TRBV5-4 and TRBJ1-2; D remains unclear. Germline lookup yields CDR1 SGHNT and CDR2 YYREEE (reference sequence). V gave up 0 bases and J gave up 7 bases, with 16 bases separating them. This CDR3 comprises 15 residues. The CDR3 DNA reads as TGTGCCAGCAGCTTGGGCAGACTTATAATTACTGGCTACACCTTC. It translates to CASSLGRLIITGYTF.

V gene TRBV27 combines with J gene TRBJ2-6, with TRBD1 as a possible D gene (5 bases). Trimming cost V 6 bases and J 5 bases, with 17 bases left between them. The germline V gene has CDR1 MNHEY and CDR2 SMNVEV (reference sequence). CDR3 size: 16 residues. As DNA, the CDR3 is TGTGCCAGCAGGCGTGGTAGGGGTAGCTGGGCCAACGTCCTGACTTTC. Translated, it gives CASRRGRGSWANVLTF.

This sequence joins TRBV19 and TRBJ2-7; TRBD1 is a possible D gene (7 bases). V lost 2 bases to trimming and J lost 0 bases, with 14 bases between them. This CDR3 has 16 residues. CDR1 LNHDA and CDR2 SQIVND come from the germline V gene (reference sequence). CDR3 DNA: TGTGCCAGTAGTATAATGCGACAGGGAGGCTCCTACGAGCAGTACTTC. It is translated as CASSIMRQGGSYEQYF.

The gene calls are TRBV30 and TRBJ1-4; TRBD1 is a possible D gene (6 bases). With 0 bases removed from V and 8 bases from J, the gap between germline ends came to 16 bases. Per the germline V gene, CDR1 is GTSNPN and CDR2 is SVGIG (reference sequence). CDR3 length: 15 residues. CDR3 nucleotide sequence: TGTGCCTGGAGTGTCCAAACAGGGCCCCGGGAAAAACTGTTTTTT. It yields the protein CAWSVQTGPREKLFF.